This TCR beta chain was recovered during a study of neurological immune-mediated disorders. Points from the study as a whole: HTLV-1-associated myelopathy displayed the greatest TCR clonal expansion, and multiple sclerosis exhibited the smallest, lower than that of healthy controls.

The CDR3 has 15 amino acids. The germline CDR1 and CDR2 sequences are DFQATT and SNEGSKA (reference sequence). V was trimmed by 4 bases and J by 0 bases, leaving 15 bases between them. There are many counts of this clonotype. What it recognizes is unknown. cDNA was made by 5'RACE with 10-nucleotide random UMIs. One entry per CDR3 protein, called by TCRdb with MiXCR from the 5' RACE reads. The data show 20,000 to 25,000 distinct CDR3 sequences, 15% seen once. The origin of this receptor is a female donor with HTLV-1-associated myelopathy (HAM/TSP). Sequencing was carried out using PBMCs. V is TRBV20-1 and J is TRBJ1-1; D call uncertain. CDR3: CSAIRPFRLNTEAFF. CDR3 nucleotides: TGCAGTGCTATCCGCCCCTTTAGATTGAACACTGAAGCTTTCTTT.